This TCR beta chain was captured in a study of blood T cells in healthy people across ages. A sample-barcoded 5' primer and a J-beta primer mix were used in a second PCR of roughly 6 to 11 cycles. TCRdb ran MiXCR on the 5' RACE reads and lists one entry per CDR3 protein. The sample shows approximately 780,000 distinct CDR3 sequences, 25% to 30% of them seen only once. The CDR3 has 17 amino acids. V was cut by 0 bases and J by 4 bases, with 21 bases left in between. CDR1 and CDR2 (germline): SQVTM, ANQGSEA. This clonotype showed up just a few times. The sample was also linked to a second study, of T cells of mothers and their children. From that study: Reads obtained per mother exceeded 9.5 million TCR beta CDR3 reads, with 3 million to 3.5 million obtained per child. Persistent microchimeric T cell clones were sought, and none were detected.

Sequencing was performed on blood. The V and J genes are TRBV29-1 and TRBJ2-5, with D perhaps given as TRBD1 or TRBD2 (5 bases each). This TCR derives from a boy aged 5-17 years in good health. The chain's CDR3 is CSVEDPGTPAPRETQYF. CDR3 bases: TGCAGCGTTGAAGATCCAGGGACCCCCGCGCCCCGAGAGACCCAGTACTTC.